The 29 T cell receptor beta chains given below trace back to one sample, sequenced in a study of vaccination effects on CD4 cells after COVID-19. Ahead of sequencing, the ViraFEST assay grew antigen-specific CD4+ T cells using viral peptide pools. Once cultured for 9 to 11 days, the cells underwent separation to obtain CD4+ T cells. Negative nucleocapsid antibody tests before and after vaccination confirmed no previous SARS-CoV-2 infection. Their specific antigens are unknown. Repertoires were generated with immunoSEQ multiplex PCR, while TCRdb's copy carries only in-frame clones and drops some. Of roughly 67,000 clones in the sample, 60% to 85% were seen once. Source: CD4+ T cells from PBMCs cultured with SARS-CoV-2 spike peptides, taken before COVID-19 vaccination. The receptors were sampled from a human donor who received a COVID-19 vaccine.

This clone was seen only once. This chain joins TRBV9 and TRBJ1-2; D might be TRBD1 (5 bases). The CDR3 covers 14 residues. The V and J ends lost 0 bases and 4 bases respectively, with 10 bases between them. CDR1 is SGDLS and CDR2 is YYNGEE in the germline V gene. The CDR3 protein is CASSVVAGTYGYTF. Written as DNA, the CDR3 is TGTGCCAGCAGCGTAGTTGCAGGGACCTATGGCTACACCTTC.

CDR3 in DNA: TGTGCCACCAGCAGAGATTCCGGAACGAACACCGGGGAGCTGTTTTTT. Its protein product is CATSRDSGTNTGELFF. V and J are TRBV15 and TRBJ2-2, with no clear D. CDR3 length: 16 residues. V was cut by 0 bases and J by 0 bases, with 8 bases left in between. Germline V gives CDR1 LNHNV, CDR2 YYDKDF (reference sequence).

This clone was observed a single time. This sequence joins TRBV18 and TRBJ1-1; the match to TRBD1 covers 7 bases. Germline V gene lookup returns CDR1 KGHSH and CDR2 LQKENI. Losses at the gene ends were 3 bases for V and 1 base for J; bases not matched to a gene: 2. The CDR3 is 14 residues long. This CDR3 reads CASSPRTGNTEAFF. In DNA, the CDR3 is TGTGCCAGCTCACCTAGGACAGGGAACACTGAAGCTTTCTTT.

The chain combines TRBV6-1 with TRBJ2-5; D perhaps matches TRBD1 (6 bases). The CDR3 has 13 amino acids. Germline CDR1 is MNHNS and CDR2 is SASEGT. Trimming left V 6 bases short and J 6 bases short, with 14 bases between. The CDR3 DNA reads as TGTGCCAGCAGCCTAGAGGGGGTGCAGACCCAGTACTTC. It encodes CASSLEGVQTQYF.

The chain uses TRBV9 and TRBJ2-2, with 9 positions matching TRBD2. The CDR3 totals 15 residues. Losses at the gene ends were 2 bases for V and 6 bases for J; bases not matched to a gene: 5. Germline CDR1 SGDLS, CDR2 YYNGEE. The CDR3 DNA sequence: TGTGCCAGCAGCGTCGGTTTAGCGGGGGCCGGGGAGCTGTTTTTT. Protein sequence: CASSVGLAGAGELFF.

The chain links TRBV7-8 to TRBJ1-6; TRBD1 is a possible D gene (5 bases). With 0 bases removed from V and 7 bases from J, the gap between germline ends came to 10 bases. The germline V gene has CDR1 SGHVS and CDR2 FQNEAQ. This CDR3 is built from 15 residues. CDR3 bases: TGTGCCAGCAGCTTAGCCGCAAGGGGCAATTCACCCCTCCACTTT. Translated: CASSLAARGNSPLHF. The full variable domain, its missing parts supplied by reference TRBV7-8 and TRBJ1-6, is GAGVSQSPRYKVAKRGQDVALRCDPISGHVSLFWYQQALGQGPEFLTYFQNEAQLDKSGLPSDRFFAERPEGSVSTLKIQRTQQEDSAVYLCASSLAARGNSPLHFGNGTRLTVT.

CDR3 residues: CASSPGLGQRELGYTF. Written as DNA, the CDR3 is TGCGCCAGCAGCCCTGGACTAGGACAGCGAGAGCTTGGCTACACCTTC. The rearrangement links TRBV5-1 to TRBJ1-2; D might be TRBD1 (6 bases). The germline CDR1 and CDR2 sequences are SGHRS and YFSETQ. Trimming left V 4 bases short and J 7 bases short, with 23 bases between. The CDR3 sequence is 16 residues long.

This chain joins TRBV19 and TRBJ1-5, with D perhaps TRBD1 (5 bases). The CDR3 is made up of 14 amino acids. Germline values: CDR1 LNHDA, CDR2 SQIVND (reference sequence). V was shortened by 5 bases and J by 7 bases, with 15 bases between the two germline ends. The chain's CDR3 is CASSDPKGRQPQHF. The CDR3 nucleotides are TGTGCCAGTAGTGACCCGAAGGGGCGCCAGCCCCAGCATTTT.

The chain carries TRBV10-3 and TRBJ2-3; tentative D call: TRBD2 (10 bases). Deletions cut 6 bases from V and 0 bases from J, with 22 bases between. The CDR3 length is 18 residues. CDR1 ENHRY and CDR2 SYGVKD come from the germline V gene. The CDR3 region is CAISKLSGGTGSTDTQYF. CDR3 DNA sequence: TGTGCCATCAGCAAACTTAGCGGGGGGACAGGGAGCACAGATACGCAGTATTTT.

The CDR3 coding sequence is TGTGCCAGCAGCCCGGACGTAGGCATTACAGATACGCAGTATTTT. Translating gives CASSPDVGITDTQYF. The chain carries TRBV7-7 and TRBJ2-3; no definite D call. Germline V gene lookup returns CDR1 SSHAT and CDR2 FNYEAQ (reference sequence). V was shortened by 5 bases and J by 3 bases, with 15 bases between the two germline ends. This CDR3 is built from 15 residues.

This clone was counted once. The rearrangement links TRBV6-5 to TRBJ2-1; TRBD1 is a possible D gene (6 bases). Looked up from germline, CDR1 is MNHEY and CDR2 is SVGAGI. The V end lost 10 bases, the J end lost 0 bases, and 13 bases lay between the germline ends. The length of the CDR3 is 14 residues. The CDR3 loop is CATTPDSSYNEQFF. The CDR3 DNA follows: TGTGCCACTACACCGGACAGCTCCTACAATGAGCAGTTCTTC.

The sample holds a few counts of this clone. The chain carries TRBV12-3 or TRBV12-4 and TRBJ2-5; 9 bases align to TRBD1. This CDR3 region has 13 residues. The junction had 3 bases not matched to a gene; V was cut back by 5 bases and J by 5 bases. In nucleotides, the CDR3 is TGTGCCAGCAGTCGACAGGGGGTGGAGACCCAGTACTTC. The encoded protein is CASSRQGVETQYF.

This chain connects TRBV11-2 to TRBJ2-7, with 7 positions matching TRBD1. Germline CDR1 reads SGHAT; CDR2 reads FQNNGV. Unmatched junction bases numbered 5, after V lost 0 bases and J lost 3 bases. CDR3 length: 15 residues. As DNA, the CDR3 is TGTGCCAGCAGCTTAGAGAGACAGGGTATCTACGAGCAGTACGTC. It codes for CASSLERQGIYEQYV.

The genes are TRBV5-5 and TRBJ2-7; either TRBD1 or TRBD2 may fit D (5 bases each). The V and J ends lost 0 bases and 6 bases respectively, with 13 bases between them. The CDR3 is 14 residues long. CDR1 is SGHKS and CDR2 is YYEKEE in the germline V gene (reference sequence). In nucleotides, the CDR3 is TGTGCCAGCAGCTTGGACGGGGCTCGCGGCGAGCAGTACGTC. Translated, it gives CASSLDGARGEQYV.

V gene TRBV30 combines with J gene TRBJ2-6; 10 nucleotides line up with TRBD1. The CDR3 totals 16 residues. The germline gives CDR1 GTSNPN, CDR2 SVGIG (reference sequence). V shed 3 bases, J shed 0 bases, and the junction held 2 bases outside the gene matches. In nucleotides, the CDR3 is TGTGCCTGGAGGGGACAGGGGAGCTCTGGGGCCAACGTCCTGACTTTC. This sequence encodes CAWRGQGSSGANVLTF.

The chain couples TRBV6-6 to TRBJ1-1; TRBD1 might be the D (5 bases). Trimming stripped 6 bases from V and 5 bases from J, with 19 bases between. Germline V gives CDR1 MNHNY, CDR2 SVGAGI (reference sequence). CDR3 length: 15 amino acids. In DNA form, the CDR3 reads TGTGCCAGCAGCCACCCGTCCGCAGGGTGGACTGAAGCTTTCTTT. Protein: CASSHPSAGWTEAFF.

The chain has TRBV7-8 and TRBJ1-6, with D maybe TRBD1 (6 bases). CDR3 length equals 16 residues. Germline V gives CDR1 SGHVS, CDR2 FQNEAQ. V was clipped by 4 bases and J by 2 bases, with 12 bases between them. The CDR3 nucleotides are TGTGCCAGCAGCTCCGGGGGGCAGACCTATAATTCACCCCTCCACTTT. Encoded protein: CASSSGGQTYNSPLHF.

The chain joins TRBV18 to TRBJ1-3; perhaps TRBD1 as D (6 bases). Germline V gene lookup returns CDR1 KGHSH and CDR2 LQKENI. The CDR3 length is 16 residues. With 2 bases removed from V and 0 bases from J, the gap between germline ends came to 11 bases. The CDR3 DNA reads TGTGCCAGCTCACCATCAGGGGCATACTCTGGAAACACCATATATTTT. It yields the protein CASSPSGAYSGNTIYF.

The CDR3 DNA reads as TGTGCCAGCAGTTACCTCTTAGCGGGGGAGCAAGAGACCCAGTACTTC. Translated, it gives CASSYLLAGEQETQYF. The chain employs TRBV6-6 and TRBJ2-5; 9 bases are a match to TRBD2. Trimming cost V 2 bases and J 2 bases; bases outside gene matches: 6. Germline V gene sequence: CDR1 MNHNY, CDR2 SVGAGI (reference sequence). The CDR3 extends over 16 amino acids.

Concerning this clone: Other DNA sequences in the sample encode the same CDR3. The chain uses TRBV5-4 and TRBJ1-1, with D hard to call. The V gene lost 0 bases and the J gene lost 5 bases, with 8 bases spanning the gap. Germline assignment: CDR1 SGHNT and CDR2 YYREEE (reference sequence). This CDR3 has 13 residues. CDR3 loop: CASSLVPGTEAFF. Written as DNA, the CDR3 is TGTGCCAGCAGCTTGGTACCGGGGACTGAAGCTTTCTTT.

The genes are TRBV9 and TRBJ1-1; D might be TRBD1 (5 bases). The CDR3 covers 15 residues. The V and J ends lost 1 base and 4 bases respectively, with 14 bases between them. Per germline, CDR1 SGDLS and CDR2 YYNGEE. In DNA form, the CDR3 reads TGTGCCAGCAGCGTAACTCAGGGTGCAACCACTGAAGCTTTCTTT. This translates into CASSVTQGATTEAFF.

The V call is TRBV30, the J call TRBJ1-2; D might be TRBD1 (5 bases). This CDR3 is built from 14 residues. Trimming took off 5 bases at V and 3 bases at J, with 16 bases between the two ends. Per the germline V gene, CDR1 is GTSNPN and CDR2 is SVGIG (reference sequence). CDR3 bases: TGTGCCTGGGGCAGGGATCCTTACTACTATGGCTACACCTTC. It is translated as CAWGRDPYYYGYTF. The variable domain in full, completed from reference TRBV30 and TRBJ1-2, reads SQTIHQWPATLVQPVGSPLSLECTVEGTSNPNLYWYRQAAGRGLQLLFYSVGIGQISSEVPQNLSASRPQDRQFILSSKKLLLSDSGFYLCAWGRDPYYYGYTFGSGTRLTVV.

The rearrangement links TRBV6-5 to TRBJ2-3, with D uncertain. Germline V gene lookup returns CDR1 MNHEY and CDR2 SVGAGI. The V and J ends lost 7 bases and 2 bases respectively, with 7 bases between them. The CDR3 has 12 amino acids. CDR3 sequence (DNA): TGTGCCAGCACCGGGTACACAGATACGCAGTATTTT. This gives the protein CASTGYTDTQYF.

CDR3 residues: CASSAKRGYTDTQYF. DNA of the CDR3: TGTGCCAGCAGCGCCAAGCGGGGGTACACAGATACGCAGTATTTT. The chain uses TRBV21-1 and TRBJ2-3; TRBD2, the D gene given by the table, was not confirmed from the DNA. TRBV21-1 is a recognized pseudogene. The CDR3 has 15 amino acids.

The chain is built from TRBV5-1 and TRBJ2-5; TRBD2 might be the D (5 bases). Trimming pared 2 bases from V and 2 bases from J, leaving 10 bases between. The germline V gene encodes CDR1 SGHRS and CDR2 YFSETQ. The CDR3 has 14 amino acids. The CDR3: CASSLAVPQETQYF. The CDR3 region has the DNA TGCGCCAGCAGCTTAGCGGTACCACAAGAGACCCAGTACTTC.

This clone is a singleton in its sample. The chain recombines TRBV4-1 with TRBJ2-2; 8 bases are shared with TRBD1. Germline CDR1 is MGHRA and CDR2 is YSYEKL. This CDR3 contains 16 residues. Trimming removed 5 bases from V and 6 bases from J; junction bases left unmatched: 11. CDR3 DNA: TGCGCCAGCAGCTCAAACAGGGGGTCTGTCCCCGGGGAGCTGTTTTTT. This codes for CASSSNRGSVPGELFF.

V gene TRBV5-6 combines with J gene TRBJ1-1; 8 positions agree with TRBD1. Germline-derived CDR1 and CDR2 are SGHDT and YYEEEE. The CDR3 is made up of 15 amino acids. Germline trimming cut 1 base from V and 1 base from J; bases unmatched to any gene: 3. In DNA form, the CDR3 reads TGTGCCAGCAGCTTGATGGACAGGGAGAACACTGAAGCTTTCTTT. It encodes CASSLMDRENTEAFF. Full variable domain (missing parts from reference TRBV5-6 and TRBJ1-1): DAGVTQSPTHLIKTRGQQVTLRCSPKSGHDTVSWYQQALGQGPQFIFQYYEEEERQRGNFPDRFSGHQFPNYSSELNVNALLLGDSALYLCASSLMDRENTEAFFGQGTRLTVV.

The rearrangement links TRBV14 to TRBJ2-1, with 9 positions matching TRBD1. The CDR3 length is 15 residues. The ends lost 5 bases at V and 9 bases at J; junction bases unmatched: 11. Germline CDR1 SGHDN, CDR2 FVKESK. CDR3 coding DNA: TGTGCCAGCAGCTTCTGGGACAGGGTTATCGGTGAGCAGTTCTTC. It codes for CASSFWDRVIGEQFF.

The rearrangement links TRBV9 to TRBJ2-5; 9 bases align to TRBD2. Trimming took 4 bases from V and 4 from J; bases not matched to a gene: 11. Germline V gene sequence: CDR1 SGDLS, CDR2 YYNGEE. The CDR3 is 16 amino acids. This chain's CDR3 is CASSPRLAAPRETQYF. The CDR3 DNA reads TGTGCCAGCAGCCCTAGACTAGCGGCTCCTCGAGAGACCCAGTACTTC.